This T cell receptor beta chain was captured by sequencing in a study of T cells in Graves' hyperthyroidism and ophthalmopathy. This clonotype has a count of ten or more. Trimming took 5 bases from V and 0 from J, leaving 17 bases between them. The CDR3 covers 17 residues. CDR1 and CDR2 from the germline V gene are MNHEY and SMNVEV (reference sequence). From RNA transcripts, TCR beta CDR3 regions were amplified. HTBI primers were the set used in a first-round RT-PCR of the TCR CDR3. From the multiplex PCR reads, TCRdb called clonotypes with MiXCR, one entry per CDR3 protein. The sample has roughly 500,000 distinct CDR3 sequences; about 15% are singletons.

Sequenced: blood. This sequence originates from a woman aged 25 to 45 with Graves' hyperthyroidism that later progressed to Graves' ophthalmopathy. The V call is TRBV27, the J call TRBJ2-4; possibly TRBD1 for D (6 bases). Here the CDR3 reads CASSPRQAILAKNIQYF. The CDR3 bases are TGTGCCAGCAGTCCACGACAGGCCATACTAGCCAAAAACATTCAGTACTTC.